Presented here are 13 T cell receptor beta chains from one specimen sequenced in a study of blood T cells in healthy people across ages (dated by TCRdb to between 2014 and 2017). Library preparation used 5' RACE. Sequencing relied on an Illumina HiSeq 2500. A second PCR of roughly 7 to 11 cycles was run with a J-beta primer mix and a sample-barcoded 5' primer. TCRdb's own reprocessing of the public reads used fastp at Q25 and MiXCR and kept productive beta chains. Rows with one shared CDR3 protein collapse into an entry with the most common genes and DNA. The sample table shows approximately 790,000 distinct CDR3 sequences, and roughly 60% are seen once. The ten largest clones add up to 28% of the sample. The sequenced sample consisted of blood. The receptors were gathered from a man aged 30-40 years in good health.

The chain couples TRBV11-2 to TRBJ1-6; D unresolved. CDR1 and CDR2 (germline): SGHAT, FQNNGV. The CDR3 is 16 residues long. V shed 0 bases and J shed 0 bases, with 6 bases lying between them. CDR3 sequence (DNA): TGTGCCAGCAGCTTAGATATAGGCTCCTATAATTCACCCCTCCACTTT. Its translation is CASSLDIGSYNSPLHF. Full variable domain (outside the CDR3, taken from reference TRBV11-2 and TRBJ1-6): EAGVAQSPRYKIIEKRQSVAFWCNPISGHATLYWYQQILGQGPKLLIQFQNNGVVDDSQLPKDRFSAERLKGVDSTLKIQPAKLEDSAVYLCASSLDIGSYNSPLHFGNGTRLTVT.

The CDR3 nucleotides read TGCAGTGCAACGGGACTAAGCCAAGAGACCCAGTTCTTC. The encoded protein is CSATGLSQETQFF. This chain links TRBV20-1 with TRBJ2-5, with TRBD2 matching over 7 bases. TRBJ2-1 matches the DNA end more closely, so the J call is doubtful. Germline lookup yields CDR1 DFQATT and CDR2 SNEGSKA (reference sequence). The CDR3 extends over 13 amino acids.

This clonotype was picked up a small number of times. The V call is TRBV20-1, the J call TRBJ1-1; D is possibly TRBD1 (6 bases). From germline, CDR1 is DFQATT and CDR2 SNEGSKA (reference sequence). This CDR3 contains 11 residues. Trimming removed 5 bases from V and 9 bases from J, with 13 bases in between. This chain's CDR3 is CSAADRLKAFF. CDR3 in DNA: TGCAGTGCTGCGGACAGATTGAAAGCTTTCTTT.

This chain links TRBV20-1 with TRBJ2-4; unclear D gene. The end of the DNA aligns better with TRBJ2-7, so the J call may be wrong. The CDR3 length is 15 residues. Germline V gene data show CDR1 as DFQATT and CDR2 as SNEGSKA (reference sequence). DNA of the CDR3: TGCAGTGCTAGAGATATCAACATACTATCCTACGAGCAGTACTTC. This gives the protein CSARDINILSYEQYF.

This chain connects TRBV5-5 to TRBJ1-2, with unresolved D. Germline V CDR1 and CDR2: SGHKS, YYEKEE (reference sequence). The CDR3 covers 17 residues. V shed 1 base and J shed 0 bases, with 16 bases lying between them. The CDR3 DNA reads TGTGCCAGCAGCTTGTATTCCACGCTAATCTCTAACTATGGCTACACCTTC. Translation gives CASSLYSTLISNYGYTF.

CDR3 amino acids: CASSFYRGAEQFF. The CDR3 DNA reads TGTGCCAGCAGCTTTTACAGGGGAGCTGAGCAGTTCTTC. The genes are TRBV7-2 and TRBJ2-1; 7 nucleotides line up with TRBD1. J lost 9 bases, V lost 3 bases, and 5 bases had no gene match. The CDR3 has 13 amino acids. From germline, CDR1 is SGHTA and CDR2 FQGNSA.

In the case of this clonotype: A read error may produce the germline difference seen at one junction end. The chain couples TRBV7-7 to TRBJ2-5; 8 nucleotides match TRBD1. CDR3 length equals 15 residues. CDR1 and CDR2 from the germline V gene are SSHAT and FNYEAQ (reference sequence). CDR3 coding DNA: TGTGCTAGCAGTCAAACAGGGGGGTACCAAGAGACCCAGTACTTC. This translates into CASSQTGGYQETQYF.

The chain carries TRBV5-1 and TRBJ2-1, with a weak D call TRBD2 (6 bases). The germline CDR1 and CDR2 sequences are SGHRS and YFSETQ. Trimming shortened V by 1 base and J by 2 bases, and 13 bases separated the two germline ends. The CDR3 is 16 residues long. CDR3 DNA: TGCGCCAGCAGCTTGTCGCCTAGCGACCCCTACAATGAGCAGTTCTTC. Its translation is CASSLSPSDPYNEQFF.

The V and J genes are TRBV7-3 and TRBJ2-5; D remains ambiguous. V dropped 4 bases and J dropped 4 bases, with 10 bases sitting between them. CDR3 length: 13 amino acids. Germline CDR1 is SGHTA and CDR2 is FQGTGA. CDR3 DNA sequence: TGTGCCAGCAGCTCCTCTCCAGGAGAGACCCAGTACTTC. Translated, it gives CASSSSPGETQYF.

The chain is built from TRBV28 and TRBJ1-4, with 7 bases matching TRBD1. J gave up 3 bases and V 7 bases, and 8 bases lay outside the gene matches. CDR1 is MDHEN, CDR2 SYDVKM, per germline. CDR3 length: 15 residues. In DNA form, the CDR3 reads TGTGCCAGCACCTTGACCGGGACAGCTAATGAAAAACTGTTTTTT. As protein: CASTLTGTANEKLFF. The variable domain in full, completed from reference TRBV28 and TRBJ1-4, reads DVKVTQSSRYLVKRTGEKVFLECVQDMDHENMFWYRQDPGLGLRLIYFSYDVKMKEKGDIPEGYSVSREKKERFSLILESASTNQTSMYLCASTLTGTANEKLFFGSGTQLSVL.

The V call is TRBV5-1, the J call TRBJ2-1; a possible D gene is TRBD1 (6 bases). There are 16 residues in the CDR3. Germline V gene data show CDR1 as SGHRS and CDR2 as YFSETQ. V was pared by 4 bases and J by 2 bases, with 16 bases between. CDR3 DNA sequence: TGCGCCAGCAGCAAACAGGGTGGTGAAGCCTACAATGAGCAGTTCTTC. This codes for CASSKQGGEAYNEQFF.

This clonotype was seen once. The rearrangement uses TRBV27 and TRBJ1-1; unclear D gene. CDR1 is MNHEY and CDR2 is SMNVEV in the germline V gene (reference sequence). CDR3 length: 14 residues. Trimming cost V 8 bases and J 0 bases, with 13 bases left between them. CDR3 protein: CASGSSLLNTEAFF. CDR3 sequence (DNA): TGTGCCAGCGGTTCCTCCCTATTGAACACTGAAGCTTTCTTT.

The V gene is TRBV15, the J gene TRBJ2-1; D could derive from TRBD1 or TRBD2 (5 bases each). Germline V gene sequence: CDR1 LNHNV, CDR2 YYDKDF (reference sequence). This CDR3 spans 13 amino acids. Trimming took off 0 bases at V and 8 bases at J, with 8 bases between the two ends. CDR3 residues: CATSRDRGHEQFF. CDR3 nucleotides: TGTGCCACCAGCAGAGATCGGGGCCATGAGCAGTTCTTC.